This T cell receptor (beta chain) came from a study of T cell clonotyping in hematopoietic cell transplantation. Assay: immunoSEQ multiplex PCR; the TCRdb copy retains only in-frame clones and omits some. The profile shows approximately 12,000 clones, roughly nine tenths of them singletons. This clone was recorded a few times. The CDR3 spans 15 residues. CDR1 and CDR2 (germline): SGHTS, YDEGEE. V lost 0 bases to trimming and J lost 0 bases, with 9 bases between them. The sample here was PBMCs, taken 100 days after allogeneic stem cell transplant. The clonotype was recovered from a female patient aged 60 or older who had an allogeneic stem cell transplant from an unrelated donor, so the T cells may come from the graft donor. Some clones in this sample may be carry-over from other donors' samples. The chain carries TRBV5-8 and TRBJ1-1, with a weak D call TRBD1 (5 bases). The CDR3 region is CASSLGGVMNTEAFF. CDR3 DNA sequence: TGTGCCAGCAGCTTGGGAGGGGTGATGAACACTGAAGCTTTCTTT. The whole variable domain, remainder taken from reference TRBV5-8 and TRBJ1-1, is EAGVTQSPTHLIKTRGQQATLRCSPISGHTSVYWYQQALGLGLQFLLWYDEGEERNRGNFPPRFSGRQFPNYSSELNVNALELEDSALYLCASSLGGVMNTEAFFGQGTRLTVV.